Sequencing of this TCR beta chain was carried out in a study of response to subunit inactivated influenza vaccine. The study, taken as a whole, reports: Each seasonal influenza vaccination recruits few new T cells, the authors suggested.

MiXCR, applied by TCRdb to the RT-PCR reads, yields one record per CDR3 protein. The data contain hundreds of thousands of distinct CDR3 sequences, approximately 23% of them seen just once; the ten biggest clones take up 10%. On this clonotype: Its target is not known.

Source: PBMCs from blood, taken less than 22 months after vaccination. The receptor comes from a man aged 45 to 75 who received an inactivated influenza vaccine.

CDR3 residues: CASSEASVASGNTIYF. DNA of the CDR3: TGTGCCAGCAGTGAAGCGTCGGTCGCCTCTGGAAACACCATATATTTT. V usage is TRBV6-1 and J usage is TRBJ1-3; unclear D gene. The V end lost 0 bases, the J end lost 0 bases, and 9 bases lay between the germline ends. This CDR3 is built from 16 residues. Looked up from germline, CDR1 is MNHNS and CDR2 is SASEGT.